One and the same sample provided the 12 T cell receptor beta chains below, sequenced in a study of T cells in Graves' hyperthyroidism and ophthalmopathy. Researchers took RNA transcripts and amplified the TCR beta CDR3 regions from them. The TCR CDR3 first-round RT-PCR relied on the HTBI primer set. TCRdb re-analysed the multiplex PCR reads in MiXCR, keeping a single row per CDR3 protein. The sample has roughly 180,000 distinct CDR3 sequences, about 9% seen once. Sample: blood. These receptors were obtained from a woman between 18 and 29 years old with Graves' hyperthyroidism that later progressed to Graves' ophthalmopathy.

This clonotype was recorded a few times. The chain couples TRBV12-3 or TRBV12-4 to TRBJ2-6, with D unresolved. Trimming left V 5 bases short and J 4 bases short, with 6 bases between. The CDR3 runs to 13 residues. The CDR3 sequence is CASSITGANVLTF. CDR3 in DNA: TGTGCCAGCAGTATTACCGGGGCCAACGTCCTGACTTTC.

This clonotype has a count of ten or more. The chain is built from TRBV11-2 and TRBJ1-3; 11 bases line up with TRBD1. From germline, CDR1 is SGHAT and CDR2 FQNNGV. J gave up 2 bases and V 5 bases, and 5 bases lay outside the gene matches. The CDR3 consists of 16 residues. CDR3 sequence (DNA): TGTGCCAGCAGCACGGGACAGGGGGAAGCTGGAAACACCATATATTTT. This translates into CASSTGQGEAGNTIYF.

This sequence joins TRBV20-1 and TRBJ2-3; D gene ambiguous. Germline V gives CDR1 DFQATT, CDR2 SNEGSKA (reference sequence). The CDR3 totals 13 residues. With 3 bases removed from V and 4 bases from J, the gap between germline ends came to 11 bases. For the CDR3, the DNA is TGCAGTGCTAGGACCGATTCTCCAGATACGCAGTATTTT. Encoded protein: CSARTDSPDTQYF.

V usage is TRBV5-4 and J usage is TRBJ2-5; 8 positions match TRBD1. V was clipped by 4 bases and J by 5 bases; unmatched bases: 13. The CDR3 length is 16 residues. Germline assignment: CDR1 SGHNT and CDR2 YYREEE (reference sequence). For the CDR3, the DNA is TGTGCCAGCAGCGCTGACCCCCAGGGGGCGGGGGAGACCCAGTACTTC. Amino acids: CASSADPQGAGETQYF.

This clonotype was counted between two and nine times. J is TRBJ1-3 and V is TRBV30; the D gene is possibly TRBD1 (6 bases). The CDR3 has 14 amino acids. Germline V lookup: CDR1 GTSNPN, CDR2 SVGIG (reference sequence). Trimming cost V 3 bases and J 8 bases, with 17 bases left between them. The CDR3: CAWRPTGAGDTIYF. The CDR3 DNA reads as TGTGCCTGGAGGCCGACAGGCGCCGGGGACACCATATATTTT.

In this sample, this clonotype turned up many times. CDR3 loop: CASSMENSNQPQHF. The CDR3 DNA sequence: TGTGCCAGTAGTATGGAGAATAGCAATCAGCCCCAGCATTTT. This chain links TRBV19 with TRBJ1-5; D unresolved. With 3 bases removed from V and 0 bases from J, the gap between germline ends came to 6 bases. Germline V CDR1 and CDR2: LNHDA, SQIVND (reference sequence). This CDR3 has 14 amino acids.

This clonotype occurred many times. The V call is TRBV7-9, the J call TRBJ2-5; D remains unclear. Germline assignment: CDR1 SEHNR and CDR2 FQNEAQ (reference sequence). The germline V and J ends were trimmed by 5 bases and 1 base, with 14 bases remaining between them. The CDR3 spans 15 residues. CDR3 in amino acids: CASSPPPQSQETQYF. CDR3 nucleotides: TGTGCCAGCAGCCCCCCCCCGCAGTCCCAAGAGACCCAGTACTTC.

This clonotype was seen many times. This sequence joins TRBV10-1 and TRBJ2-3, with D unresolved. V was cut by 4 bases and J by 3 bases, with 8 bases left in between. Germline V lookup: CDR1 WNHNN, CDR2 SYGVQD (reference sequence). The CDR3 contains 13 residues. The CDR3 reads CASSADGTDTQYF. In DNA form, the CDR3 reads TGCGCCAGCAGTGCTGACGGTACAGATACGCAGTATTTT.

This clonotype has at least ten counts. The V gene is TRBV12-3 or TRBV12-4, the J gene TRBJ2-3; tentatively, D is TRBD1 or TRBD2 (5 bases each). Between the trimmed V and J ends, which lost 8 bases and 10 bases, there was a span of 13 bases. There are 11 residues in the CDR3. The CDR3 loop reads CASSMGVSQYF. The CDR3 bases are TGTGCCAGCTCAATGGGGGTGTCGCAGTATTTT.

The CDR3 region has the DNA TGTGCCAGCAGTGTCGGGACGTACAATGAGCAGTTCTTC. This sequence encodes CASSVGTYNEQFF. This chain connects TRBV6-1 to TRBJ2-1; D may correspond to TRBD1 or TRBD2 (5 bases each). Germline V gene sequence: CDR1 MNHNS, CDR2 SASEGT. This CDR3 region has 13 residues. Trimming stripped 4 bases from V and 4 bases from J, with 8 bases between.

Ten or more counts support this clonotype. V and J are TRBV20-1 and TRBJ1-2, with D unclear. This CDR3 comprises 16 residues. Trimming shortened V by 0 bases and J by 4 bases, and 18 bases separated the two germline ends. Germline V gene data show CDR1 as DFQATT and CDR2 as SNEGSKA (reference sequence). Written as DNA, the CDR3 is TGCAGTGCTAGAGATAGCGGGGATGTCACGGCCTATGGCTACACCTTC. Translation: CSARDSGDVTAYGYTF.

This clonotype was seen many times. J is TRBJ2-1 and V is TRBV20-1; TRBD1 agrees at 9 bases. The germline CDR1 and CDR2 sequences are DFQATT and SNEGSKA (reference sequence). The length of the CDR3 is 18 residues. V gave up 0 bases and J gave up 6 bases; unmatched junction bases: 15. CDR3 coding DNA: TGCAGTGCTAGAGATGAGATTATCGGACAGGGGTCGGGCAATGAGCAGTTCTTC. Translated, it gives CSARDEIIGQGSGNEQFF.